This T cell receptor beta chain was documented in a study of T cells expressing NK-cell markers. Study details: Sorted CD3+CD56+NKG2C+, CD3+CD56+NKG2C- and CD3+CD56-NKG2C+ T-cell subsets were beta-chain profiled. Sequenced donors, eight in total, included seven who were HCMV-seropositive and one who was seronegative.

About this clonotype itself: Its antigen is unidentified.

TCRdb reprocessed the 5' RACE reads and reports one entry per CDR3 protein, with no DNA. The table lists a few hundred thousand distinct CDR3 sequences. CDR1 is SGDLS, CDR2 YYNGEE, per germline. CDR3 length: 14 residues. Study results and limitations: These same clonotypes (in a handful of donors) also led the CD3+CD56-NKG2C+ fraction.

The clonotype was recovered from a woman aged 50 to 65 in good health. Sequenced input: blood T cells: a sorted CD56 or NKG2C T cell subset, CD4+ or CD8+ T cells, or bulk PBMC T cells (not recorded which). This chain uses TRBV9 with TRBJ1-1; the TRBD1 assignment by TCRdb is unverifiable without DNA. CDR3 protein: CASSARGANTEAFF.